The clone carrying this TCR beta chain was found a few times. This sample was included in a study of T cells in Graves' hyperthyroidism and ophthalmopathy. Based on clinical symptoms, serum thyroxine and TRAb, thyroid ultrasound and orbital computed tomography, diagnoses were reached. Amplification of TCR beta CDR3 regions used RNA as the template. RT-PCR in the first round (using the HTBI primer set) targeted the TCR CDR3. TCRdb re-analysed the multiplex PCR reads in MiXCR, keeping a single row per CDR3 protein. The table lists around 760,000 distinct CDR3 sequences, over 35% of them singletons. Per the germline V gene, CDR1 is LNHDA and CDR2 is SQIVND (reference sequence). V was cut by 2 bases and J by 0 bases, with 8 bases left in between. The CDR3 spans 15 residues.

This chain connects TRBV19 to TRBJ1-5; D unresolved. The sample was blood. The source is a woman aged 40 to 49 with Graves' hyperthyroidism. The CDR3 DNA reads TGTGCCAGTAGTATACCCGGTTATAGCAATCAGCCCCAGCATTTT. This encodes CASSIPGYSNQPQHF.